This passage covers 13 T cell receptor beta chains from one sample sequenced in a study of blood T cell repertoires in COVID-19. TCRdb's table, derived via immunoSEQ multiplex PCR, lists solely in-frame clones and lacks some. The sample holds 250,000 to 300,000 clones, approximately 89% seen once. The sample taken for sequencing was PBMCs or T cells enriched from blood (not recorded which). These receptors were taken from a woman aged 60 to 75 who had recovered from COVID-19.

V gene TRBV7-2 combines with J gene TRBJ2-7; unclear D gene. V lost 2 bases and J lost 7, with 6 bases in between. The CDR3 is 11 residues long. Germline-derived CDR1 and CDR2 are SGHTA and FQGNSA. The CDR3 reads CASSLYTEQYF. CDR3 sequence (DNA): TGTGCCAGCAGCTTATATACAGAGCAGTACTTC.

The chain uses TRBV28 and TRBJ1-4; perhaps TRBD1 as D (6 bases). This CDR3 region has 14 residues. Trimming removed 5 bases from V and 3 bases from J, with 10 bases in between. Germline lookup yields CDR1 MDHEN and CDR2 SYDVKM. In DNA form, the CDR3 reads TGTGCCAGCAGTCTAGGACAGTCTAATGAAAAACTGTTTTTT. It codes for CASSLGQSNEKLFF.

The V and J genes are TRBV3-1 (or the pseudogene TRBV3-2) and TRBJ2-5; the match to TRBD2 covers 7 bases. This CDR3 comprises 18 residues. Germline V gene sequence: CDR1 LGHDT, CDR2 YNNKEL (reference sequence). After removal of 1 base from V and 2 bases from J, the junction contained 13 bases not matched to a gene. The CDR3 loop reads CASSQGYLAGRVQETQYF. The DNA of the CDR3 is TGTGCCAGCAGCCAAGGGTATTTAGCGGGCAGGGTTCAAGAGACCCAGTACTTC.

This clone was seen once. CDR3: CASSARRDTEAFF. CDR3 nucleotides: TGTGCCAGCAGCGCCCGGAGGGACACTGAAGCTTTCTTT. The chain employs TRBV3-1 (or the pseudogene TRBV3-2) and TRBJ1-1; D is undetermined. Looked up from germline, CDR1 is LGHDT and CDR2 is YNNKEL (reference sequence). The CDR3 consists of 13 residues. V was cut by 5 bases and J by 3 bases, with 10 bases left in between.

The chain uses TRBV5-1 and TRBJ2-5; possibly TRBD1 for D (5 bases). Trimming left V 4 bases short and J 1 base short, with 14 bases between. The CDR3 totals 15 residues. Germline V gene data show CDR1 as SGHRS and CDR2 as YFSETQ. DNA of the CDR3: TGCGCCAGCAGCGGCTTCCCCAGGGCCCAAGAGACCCAGTACTTC. Protein sequence: CASSGFPRAQETQYF.

This rearrangement joins TRBV5-6 to TRBJ2-7; tentatively, D is TRBD2 (6 bases). The CDR3 length is 16 residues. The V and J ends lost 4 bases and 0 bases respectively, with 17 bases between them. Germline CDR1 and CDR2: SGHDT and YYEEEE. The CDR3: CASSAGYSQSSYEQYF. The CDR3 region has the DNA TGTGCCAGCAGCGCGGGGTATTCCCAGAGCTCCTACGAGCAGTACTTC.

The V and J genes are TRBV18 and TRBJ2-1, with 8 positions matching TRBD1. This CDR3 is 14 amino acids long. Germline loops: CDR1 KGHSH, CDR2 LQKENI. V lost 8 bases, J lost 4 bases, and 7 bases stayed unmatched. The CDR3: CASARTGRYNEQFF. In DNA form, the CDR3 reads TGTGCCAGCGCCCGGACAGGGAGATACAATGAGCAGTTCTTC.

The genes are TRBV28 and TRBJ2-5, with D perhaps matching TRBD2 (6 bases). This CDR3 spans 15 amino acids. Per the germline V gene, CDR1 is MDHEN and CDR2 is SYDVKM. The V and J ends lost 6 bases and 3 bases respectively, with 17 bases between them. CDR3 sequence reads: CASRPVTGVEETQYF. Here the CDR3 DNA reads TGTGCCAGCAGACCCGTGACGGGAGTAGAAGAGACCCAGTACTTC.

The chain joins TRBV30 to TRBJ2-7, with 9 bases aligning to TRBD1. This CDR3 region has 14 residues. V trimming: 3 bases; J trimming: 6 bases; junction bases outside the gene matches: 9. CDR1 is GTSNPN, CDR2 SVGIG, per germline (reference sequence). This CDR3 reads CAWRKGQGVVEQYF. DNA of the CDR3: TGTGCCTGGAGAAAGGGACAGGGAGTGGTCGAGCAGTACTTC.

CDR3 protein: CASSLQAGSLETQYF. The DNA of the CDR3 is TGCGCCAGCAGCCTCCAGGCTGGGAGTCTGGAGACCCAGTACTTC. This sequence joins TRBV10-2 and TRBJ2-5; the D gene is possibly TRBD2 (5 bases). Germline CDR1 WSHSY, CDR2 SAAADI. The CDR3 contains 15 residues. V was cut by 6 bases and J by 5 bases, with 19 bases left in between.

The V call is TRBV14, the J call TRBJ1-1, with TRBD1 matching over 7 bases. V shed 4 bases, J shed 8 bases, and the junction held 10 bases outside the gene matches. Looked up from germline, CDR1 is SGHDN and CDR2 is FVKESK. The CDR3 totals 14 residues. In DNA, the CDR3 is TGTGCCAGCAGCCGGATCCGACAGGGCCTAGAAGCTTTCTTT. This encodes CASSRIRQGLEAFF.

V gene TRBV5-1 combines with J gene TRBJ1-6; D is perhaps TRBD1 (5 bases). V was cut by 0 bases and J by 0 bases, with 13 bases left in between. Germline V gives CDR1 SGHRS, CDR2 YFSETQ. The CDR3 has 18 residues. The CDR3 DNA is TGCGCCAGCAGCTTGGTCGGTTACAGGAGCTCCTATAATTCACCCCTCCACTTT. Protein product: CASSLVGYRSSYNSPLHF.

The rearrangement links TRBV6-5 to TRBJ2-7; D unclear. The CDR3 totals 11 residues. Germline V gene sequence: CDR1 MNHEY, CDR2 SVGAGI. Trimming took off 6 bases at V and 4 bases at J, with 7 bases between the two ends. For the CDR3, the DNA is TGTGCCAGCAGGAACAATTACGAGCAGTACTTC. This sequence encodes CASRNNYEQYF.